The rows below give T cell receptor beta chains drawn from one sample of a study of regulatory T cells in long-lasting Graves disease. From the multiplex PCR reads, TCRdb called clonotypes with MiXCR, one entry per CDR3 protein. The profile shows 250,000 to 300,000 distinct CDR3 sequences, roughly 18% of them singletons. The sample also formed part of further work on T cells in Graves' hyperthyroidism and ophthalmopathy.

Sequencing was performed on peripheral blood mononuclear cells (PBMCs), taken at new diagnosis, from a patient treated with antithyroid drugs. Receptors originate from a woman in her thirties with Graves disease. Each CDR3 is given without its conserved first and last residue. Fields, in order: J gene, V gene, D gene, CDR3 protein. D genes are given only for firm matches.

j_call: TRBJ2-1
v_call: TRBV28
d_call: -
cdr3_aa: ASSPGLISTSYSEQF

j_call: TRBJ1-3
v_call: TRBV19
d_call: TRBD1
cdr3_aa: ASRTGTGGLGNTIY

j_call: TRBJ2-3
v_call: TRBV3-1
d_call: -
cdr3_aa: ASVQVGGTDTQY

j_call: TRBJ2-1
v_call: TRBV7-9
d_call: -
cdr3_aa: ASSLGGRGEQL

j_call: TRBJ2-2
v_call: TRBV15
d_call: -
cdr3_aa: ATSREGTGELF

j_call: TRBJ1-5
v_call: TRBV12-3/TRBV12-4
d_call: -
cdr3_aa: ASSAPGRYQPQH

j_call: TRBJ2-2
v_call: TRBV20-1
d_call: -
cdr3_aa: SAPDRGAGRSTGELF

j_call: TRBJ2-7
v_call: TRBV19
d_call: -
cdr3_aa: ASSINSGSFYEQY

j_call: TRBJ1-1
v_call: TRBV6-2/TRBV6-3
d_call: -
cdr3_aa: ASSFYICSAGGGTTEAF

j_call: TRBJ1-1
v_call: TRBV27
d_call: TRBD1
cdr3_aa: ASTETGGFRLSGTEAF

j_call: TRBJ1-5
v_call: TRBV11-2
d_call: -
cdr3_aa: ASSFGGSSNQPQH

j_call: TRBJ1-6
v_call: TRBV13
d_call: -
cdr3_aa: ASKPFDYSAPLH

j_call: TRBJ2-2
v_call: TRBV5-5
d_call: TRBD1
cdr3_aa: ASSLAQGAVGELF

j_call: TRBJ1-5
v_call: TRBV11-2
d_call: -
cdr3_aa: ASSLVTGVNQPQH

j_call: TRBJ1-2
v_call: TRBV6-5
d_call: TRBD1
cdr3_aa: ASSYQDRNYGYT

j_call: TRBJ2-1
v_call: TRBV12-3/TRBV12-4
d_call: TRBD2
cdr3_aa: ASSFVLVVSGGNEQF

j_call: -
v_call: TRBV7-6
d_call: -
cdr3_aa: ASSRPSGGTGGGETQY

j_call: TRBJ2-3
v_call: TRBV11-2
d_call: -
cdr3_aa: ASSRLSDTQY

j_call: TRBJ1-6
v_call: TRBV2
d_call: -
cdr3_aa: ASSDTHYNSPLH

j_call: TRBJ1-6
v_call: TRBV7-8
d_call: -
cdr3_aa: ASSPRGVAYNSPLH

j_call: TRBJ1-2
v_call: TRBV4-2
d_call: -
cdr3_aa: ASSQDEREDYGYT

j_call: TRBJ2-5
v_call: TRBV28
d_call: TRBD1
cdr3_aa: ASSFPTGMSKTQY

j_call: TRBJ1-4
v_call: TRBV6-5
d_call: -
cdr3_aa: ASSYSLAGAWEKLF

j_call: TRBJ2-1
v_call: TRBV7-2
d_call: -
cdr3_aa: ASSRSGIYGEQF

j_call: TRBJ1-4
v_call: TRBV6-1
d_call: -
cdr3_aa: ASSESRLGEKLF

j_call: TRBJ2-2
v_call: TRBV9
d_call: TRBD1
cdr3_aa: ASSSRQQGAPNTGELF

j_call: TRBJ1-4
v_call: TRBV6-1
d_call: -
cdr3_aa: ASSEHGSEEKLF

j_call: TRBJ2-1
v_call: TRBV9
d_call: -
cdr3_aa: ASSVVRGEQF

j_call: TRBJ1-1
v_call: TRBV5-1
d_call: -
cdr3_aa: ASSYTGPQELYAEAF

j_call: TRBJ2-1
v_call: TRBV29-1
d_call: TRBD2
cdr3_aa: SVDWRGGNEQF

j_call: TRBJ1-1
v_call: TRBV20-1
d_call: -
cdr3_aa: SARVFLNTEAF